The present entry profiles one TCR beta chain with its context. These data originate in a study of shared clonotypes between healthy human individuals. Sequencing was performed with immunoSEQ multiplex PCR; in TCRdb, only in-frame clones are kept and a portion is missing. This sample yields roughly 500,000 clones, of which roughly 95% are seen a single time; about 0.06% belongs to the top ten. The receptor was derived from a woman aged 30 to 39 in good health. What was sequenced was naive CD4+ T cells sorted from blood. Subset in this sample: CD45RA+ positively selected.

CDR3 nucleotides: TGTGCCAGCAGCGCCCCAGGGACTAGCGGGATTGTAGATACGCAGTATTTT. Amino acid sequence: CASSAPGTSGIVDTQYF. The rearrangement links TRBV7-9 to TRBJ2-3; 13 nucleotides agree with TRBD2. The CDR3 contains 17 residues. CDR1 SEHNR and CDR2 FQNEAQ come from the germline V gene (reference sequence). V dropped 5 bases and J dropped 5; count of bases not matched to a gene: 10.